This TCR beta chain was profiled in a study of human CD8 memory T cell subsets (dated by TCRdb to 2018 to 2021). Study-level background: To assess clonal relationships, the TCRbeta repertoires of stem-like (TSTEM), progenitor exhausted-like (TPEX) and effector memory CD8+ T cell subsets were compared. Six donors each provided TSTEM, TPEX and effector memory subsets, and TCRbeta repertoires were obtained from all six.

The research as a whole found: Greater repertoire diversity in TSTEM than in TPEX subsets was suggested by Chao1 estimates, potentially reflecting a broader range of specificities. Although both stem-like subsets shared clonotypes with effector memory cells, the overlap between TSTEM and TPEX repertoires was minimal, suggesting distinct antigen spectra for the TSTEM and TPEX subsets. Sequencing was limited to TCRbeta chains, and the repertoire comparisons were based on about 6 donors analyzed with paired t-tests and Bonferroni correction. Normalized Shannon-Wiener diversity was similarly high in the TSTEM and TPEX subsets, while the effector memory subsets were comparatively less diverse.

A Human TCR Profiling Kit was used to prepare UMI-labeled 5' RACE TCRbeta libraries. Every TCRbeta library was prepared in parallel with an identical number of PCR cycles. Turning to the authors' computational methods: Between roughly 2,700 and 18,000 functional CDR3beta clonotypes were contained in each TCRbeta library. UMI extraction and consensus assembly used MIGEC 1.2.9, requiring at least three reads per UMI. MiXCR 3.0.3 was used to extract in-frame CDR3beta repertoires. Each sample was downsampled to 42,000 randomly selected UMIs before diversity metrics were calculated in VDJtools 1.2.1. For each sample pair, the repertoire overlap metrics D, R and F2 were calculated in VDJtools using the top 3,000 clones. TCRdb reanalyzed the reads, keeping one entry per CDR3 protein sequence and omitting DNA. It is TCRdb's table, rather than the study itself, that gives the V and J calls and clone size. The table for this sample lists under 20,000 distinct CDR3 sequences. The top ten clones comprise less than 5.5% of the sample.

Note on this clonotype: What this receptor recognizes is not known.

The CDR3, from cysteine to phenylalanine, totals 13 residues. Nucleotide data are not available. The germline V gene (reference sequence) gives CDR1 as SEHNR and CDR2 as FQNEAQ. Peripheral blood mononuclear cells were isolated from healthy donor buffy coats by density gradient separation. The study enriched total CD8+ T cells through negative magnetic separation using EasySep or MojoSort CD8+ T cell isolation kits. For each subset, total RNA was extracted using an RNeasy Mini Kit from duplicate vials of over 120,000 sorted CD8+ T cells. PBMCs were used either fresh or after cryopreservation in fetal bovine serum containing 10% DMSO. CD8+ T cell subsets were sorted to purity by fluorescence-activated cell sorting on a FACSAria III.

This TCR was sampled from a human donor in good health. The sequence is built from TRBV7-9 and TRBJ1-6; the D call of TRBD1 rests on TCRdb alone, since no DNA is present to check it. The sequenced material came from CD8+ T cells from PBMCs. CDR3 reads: CAGDTDGGSPLHF.